This T cell receptor beta chain is from a study of T cells in Graves' hyperthyroidism and ophthalmopathy. The junction had 6 bases not matched to a gene; V was cut back by 3 bases and J by 9 bases. The CDR3 consists of 13 residues. Germline CDR1 is LNHNV and CDR2 is YYDKDF (reference sequence). What was amplified from RNA transcripts were TCR beta CDR3 regions. When the TCR CDR3 underwent first-round RT-PCR, the HTBI primer set was used. Each CDR3 protein gets one entry after TCRdb re-called the multiplex PCR reads with MiXCR. The sample has around 620,000 distinct CDR3 sequences, under 20% seen once; the top ten hold 3% to 4.5%. Over 18 months, lack of ophthalmopathy progression marked Graves' hyperthyroidism as stable.

This TCR derives from a young woman with Graves' hyperthyroidism. The J gene is TRBJ2-5, the V gene TRBV15, with 8 bases fitting TRBD1. The material sequenced was blood. The CDR3 nucleotides are TGTGCCACCAGCAGCCAGGGGGCAGGGGCCCAGTACTTC. This sequence encodes CATSSQGAGAQYF.